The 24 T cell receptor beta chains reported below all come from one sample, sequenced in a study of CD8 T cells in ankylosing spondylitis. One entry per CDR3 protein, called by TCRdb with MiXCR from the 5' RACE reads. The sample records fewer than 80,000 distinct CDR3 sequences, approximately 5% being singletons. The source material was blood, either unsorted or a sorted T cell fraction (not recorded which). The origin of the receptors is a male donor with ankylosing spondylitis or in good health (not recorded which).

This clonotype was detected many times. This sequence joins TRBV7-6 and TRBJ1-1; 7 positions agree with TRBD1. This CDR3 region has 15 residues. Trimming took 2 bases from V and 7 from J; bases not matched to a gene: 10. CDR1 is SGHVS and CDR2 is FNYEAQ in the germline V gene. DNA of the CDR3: TGTGCCAGCAGCTTATCGAGGGGGCCTTTTATTGAAGCTTTCTTT. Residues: CASSLSRGPFIEAFF.

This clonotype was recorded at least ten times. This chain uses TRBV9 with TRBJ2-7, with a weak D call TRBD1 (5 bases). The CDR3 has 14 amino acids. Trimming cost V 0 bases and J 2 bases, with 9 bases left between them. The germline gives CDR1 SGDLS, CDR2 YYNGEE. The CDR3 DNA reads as TGTGCCAGCAGCGTAGCTGGGGCTCCCTACGAGCAGTACTTC. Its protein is CASSVAGAPYEQYF.

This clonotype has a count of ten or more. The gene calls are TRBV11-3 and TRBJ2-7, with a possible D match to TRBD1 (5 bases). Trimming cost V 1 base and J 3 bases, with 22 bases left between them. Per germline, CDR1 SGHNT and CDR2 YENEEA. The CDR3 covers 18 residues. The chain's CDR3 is CASSLVWGPQMWGYEQYF. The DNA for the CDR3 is TGTGCCAGCAGCTTAGTGTGGGGCCCCCAGATGTGGGGCTACGAGCAGTACTTC.

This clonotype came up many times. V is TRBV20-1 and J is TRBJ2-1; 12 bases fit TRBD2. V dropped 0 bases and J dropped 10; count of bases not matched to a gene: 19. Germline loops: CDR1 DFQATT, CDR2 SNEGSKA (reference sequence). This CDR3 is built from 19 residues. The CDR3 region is CSARDSGGLAGPRVWEQFF. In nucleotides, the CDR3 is TGCAGTGCTAGAGATAGTGGGGGACTAGCGGGCCCTAGGGTTTGGGAGCAGTTCTTC.

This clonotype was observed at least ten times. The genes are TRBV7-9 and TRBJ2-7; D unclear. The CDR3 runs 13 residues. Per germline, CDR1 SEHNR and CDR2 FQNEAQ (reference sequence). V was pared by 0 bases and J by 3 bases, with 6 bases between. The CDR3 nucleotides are TGTGCCAGCAGCTTAGCGGGTTTCTACGAGCAGTACTTC. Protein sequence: CASSLAGFYEQYF.

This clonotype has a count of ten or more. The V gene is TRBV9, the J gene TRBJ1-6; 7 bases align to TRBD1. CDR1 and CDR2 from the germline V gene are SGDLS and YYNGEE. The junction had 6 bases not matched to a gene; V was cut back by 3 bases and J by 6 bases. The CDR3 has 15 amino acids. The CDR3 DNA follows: TGTGCCAGCAGCGCGACAGGGATGGGTAATTCACCCCTCCACTTT. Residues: CASSATGMGNSPLHF. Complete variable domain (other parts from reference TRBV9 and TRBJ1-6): DSGVTQTPKHLITATGQRVTLRCSPRSGDLSVYWYQQSLDQGLQFLIQYYNGEERAKGNILERFSAQQFPDLHSELNLSSLELGDSALYFCASSATGMGNSPLHFGNGTRLTVT.

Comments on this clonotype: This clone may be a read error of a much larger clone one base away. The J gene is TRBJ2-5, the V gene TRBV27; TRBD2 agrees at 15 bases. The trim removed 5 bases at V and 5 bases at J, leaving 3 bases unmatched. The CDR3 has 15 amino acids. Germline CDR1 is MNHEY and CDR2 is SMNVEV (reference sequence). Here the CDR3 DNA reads TGTGCCAGCAGTCGGGGGACTAGCGGGGGGGAGACCCAGTACTTC. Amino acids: CASSRGTSGGETQYF.

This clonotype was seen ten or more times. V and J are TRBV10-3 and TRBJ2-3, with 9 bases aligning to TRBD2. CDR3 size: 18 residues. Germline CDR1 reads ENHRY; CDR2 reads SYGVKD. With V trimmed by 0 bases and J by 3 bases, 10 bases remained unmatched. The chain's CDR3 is CAISESWRGGDLTDTQYF. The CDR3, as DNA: TGTGCCATCAGTGAGTCCTGGCGGGGGGGCGATCTGACAGATACGCAGTATTTT.

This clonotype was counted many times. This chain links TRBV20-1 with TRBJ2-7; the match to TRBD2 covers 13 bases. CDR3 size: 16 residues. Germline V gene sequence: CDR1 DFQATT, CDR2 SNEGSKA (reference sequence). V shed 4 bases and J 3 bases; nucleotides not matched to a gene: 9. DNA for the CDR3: TGCAGTGCTAAGAGACTAGCGGGGGGCCGCTACTACGAGCAGTACTTC. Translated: CSAKRLAGGRYYEQYF.

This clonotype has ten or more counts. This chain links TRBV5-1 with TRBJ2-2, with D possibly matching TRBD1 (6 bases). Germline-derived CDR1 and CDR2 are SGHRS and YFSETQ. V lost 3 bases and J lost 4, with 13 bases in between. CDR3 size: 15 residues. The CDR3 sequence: CASSSTTGATGELFF. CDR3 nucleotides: TGCGCCAGCAGCTCCACGACAGGAGCCACCGGGGAGCTGTTTTTT.

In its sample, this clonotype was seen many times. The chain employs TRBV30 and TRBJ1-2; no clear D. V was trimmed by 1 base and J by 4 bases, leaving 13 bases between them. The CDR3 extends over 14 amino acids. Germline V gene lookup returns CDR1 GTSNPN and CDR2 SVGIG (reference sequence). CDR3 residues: CAWSGAEGFYGYTF. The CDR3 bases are TGTGCCTGGAGTGGGGCGGAAGGTTTCTATGGCTACACCTTC.

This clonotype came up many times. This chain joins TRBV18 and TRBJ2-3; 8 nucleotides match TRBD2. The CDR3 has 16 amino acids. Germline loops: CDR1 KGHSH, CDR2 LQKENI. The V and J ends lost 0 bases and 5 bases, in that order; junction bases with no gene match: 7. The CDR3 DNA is TGTGCCAGCTCACCACCCCAAGCGGGGGAAGGAGATACGCAGTATTTT. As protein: CASSPPQAGEGDTQYF.

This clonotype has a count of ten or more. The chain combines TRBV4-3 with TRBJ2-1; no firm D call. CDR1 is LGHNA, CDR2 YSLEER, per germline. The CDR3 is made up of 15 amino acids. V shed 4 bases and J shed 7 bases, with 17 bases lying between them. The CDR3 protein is CASSPGPMLRNEQFF. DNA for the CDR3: TGCGCCAGCAGCCCTGGCCCCATGCTACGGAATGAGCAGTTCTTC.

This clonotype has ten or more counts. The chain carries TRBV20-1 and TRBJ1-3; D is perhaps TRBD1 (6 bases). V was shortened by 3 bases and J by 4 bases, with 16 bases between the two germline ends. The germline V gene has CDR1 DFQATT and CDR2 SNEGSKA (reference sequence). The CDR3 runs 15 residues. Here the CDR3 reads CSASISTGSGNTIYF. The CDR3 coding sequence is TGCAGTGCTAGCATCTCCACAGGGTCCGGAAACACCATATATTTT.

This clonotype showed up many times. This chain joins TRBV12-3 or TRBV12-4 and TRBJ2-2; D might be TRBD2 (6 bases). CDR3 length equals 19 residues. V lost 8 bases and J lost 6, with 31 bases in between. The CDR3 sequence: CASGSYRPALTSFAGELFF. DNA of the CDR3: TGTGCCAGCGGATCGTACCGACCAGCCCTGACTAGTTTTGCCGGGGAGCTGTTTTTT.

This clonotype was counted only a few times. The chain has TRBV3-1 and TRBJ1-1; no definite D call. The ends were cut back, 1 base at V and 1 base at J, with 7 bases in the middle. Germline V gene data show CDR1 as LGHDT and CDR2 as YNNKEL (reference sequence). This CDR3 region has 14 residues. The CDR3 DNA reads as TGTGCCAGCAGCCAAGGACAACGGAACACTGAAGCTTTCTTT. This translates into CASSQGQRNTEAFF.

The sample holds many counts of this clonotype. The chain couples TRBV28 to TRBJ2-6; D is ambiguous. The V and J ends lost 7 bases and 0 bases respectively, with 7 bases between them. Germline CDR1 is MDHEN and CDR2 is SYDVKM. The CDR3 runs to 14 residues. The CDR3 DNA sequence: TGTGCCAGCAAACGTTACTCTGGGGCCAACGTCCTGACTTTC. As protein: CASKRYSGANVLTF.

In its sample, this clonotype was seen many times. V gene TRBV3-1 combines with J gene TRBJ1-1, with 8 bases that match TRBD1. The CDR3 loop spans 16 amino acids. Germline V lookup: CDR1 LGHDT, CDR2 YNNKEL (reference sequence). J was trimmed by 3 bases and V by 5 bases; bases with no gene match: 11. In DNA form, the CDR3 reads TGTGCCAGCAGCGCTCATACACAGGGGGGGGACACTGAAGCTTTCTTT. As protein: CASSAHTQGGDTEAFF.

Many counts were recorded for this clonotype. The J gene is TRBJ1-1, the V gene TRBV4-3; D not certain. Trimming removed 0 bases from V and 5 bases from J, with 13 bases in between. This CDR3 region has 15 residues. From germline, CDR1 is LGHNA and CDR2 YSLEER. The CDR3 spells CASSQDPSQRTEAFF. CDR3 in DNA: TGCGCCAGCAGCCAAGATCCCTCCCAGCGGACTGAAGCTTTCTTT.

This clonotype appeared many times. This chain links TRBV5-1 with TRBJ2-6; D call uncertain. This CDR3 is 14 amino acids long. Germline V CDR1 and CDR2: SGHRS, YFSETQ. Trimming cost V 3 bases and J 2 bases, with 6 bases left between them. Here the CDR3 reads CASSSLTGANVLTF. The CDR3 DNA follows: TGCGCCAGCAGCTCCTTAACTGGGGCCAACGTCCTGACTTTC.

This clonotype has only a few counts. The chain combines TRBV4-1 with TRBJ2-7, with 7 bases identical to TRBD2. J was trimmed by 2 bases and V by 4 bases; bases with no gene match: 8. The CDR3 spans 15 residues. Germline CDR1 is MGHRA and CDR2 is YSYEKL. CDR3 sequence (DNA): TGCGCCAGCAGCCTCAAGGCGGGGGAAACCTACGAGCAGTACTTC. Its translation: CASSLKAGETYEQYF.

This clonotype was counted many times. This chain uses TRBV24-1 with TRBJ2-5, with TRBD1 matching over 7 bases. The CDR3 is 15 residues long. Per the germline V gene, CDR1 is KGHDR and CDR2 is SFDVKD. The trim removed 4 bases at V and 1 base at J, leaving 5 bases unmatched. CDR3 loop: CATSDLRDSQETQYF. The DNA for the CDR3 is TGTGCCACCAGTGACCTCCGGGACAGCCAAGAGACCCAGTACTTC.

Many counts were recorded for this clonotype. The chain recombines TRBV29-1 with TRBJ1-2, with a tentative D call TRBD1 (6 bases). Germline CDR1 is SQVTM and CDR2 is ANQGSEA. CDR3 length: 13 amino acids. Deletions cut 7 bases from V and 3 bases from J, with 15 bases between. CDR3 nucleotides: TGCAGCGGGACAGTGGCAGGGGACTATGGCTACACCTTC. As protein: CSGTVAGDYGYTF.

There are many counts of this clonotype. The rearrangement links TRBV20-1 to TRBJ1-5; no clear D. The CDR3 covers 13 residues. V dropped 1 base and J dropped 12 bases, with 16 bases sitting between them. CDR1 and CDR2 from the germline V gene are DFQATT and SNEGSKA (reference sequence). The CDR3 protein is CSARANTPGSQHF. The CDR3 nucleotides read TGCAGTGCTAGAGCCAATACCCCGGGGAGCCAGCATTTT.